Listed below are T cell receptor beta chains from one sample, sequenced in a study of lung T cells in sarcoidosis with Löfgren's syndrome. TCRdb itself ran the reads through MiXCR, one entry per CDR3 protein. This table has roughly 63,000 distinct CDR3 sequences, 21% appearing once. The material sequenced was CD4+ T cells from PBMCs. The source of these receptors is a human donor with sarcoidosis (Löfgren's syndrome or another form), or a control subject (not recorded which). Both conserved end residues are trimmed from each CDR3.

V gene,J gene,CDR3 protein
TRBV29-1,TRBJ2-1,SAYGGQGVYNEQF
TRBV28,TRBJ2-1,ASSLWGASGKQF
TRBV6-1,TRBJ1-5,ASSARPNTLFNQPQH
TRBV14,TRBJ1-1,ASSQDRYTTEAF
TRBV20-1,TRBJ2-3,SARSIRGTDTQY
TRBV19,TRBJ1-5,ASSGALEWNQPQH
TRBV24-1,TRBJ1-1,ATSESTGATEAF
TRBV7-6,TRBJ2-3,ASSLSPEDTQY
TRBV6-2/TRBV6-3,TRBJ1-6,ASSWTGLNSPLH
TRBV28,TRBJ2-2,ASRNYYRGNNGELF
TRBV12-3/TRBV12-4,TRBJ2-2,ASSSSNELF
TRBV18,TRBJ2-1,ASSEASGGANEQF
TRBV20-1,TRBJ2-5,SARGGETQY
TRBV12-3/TRBV12-4,TRBJ2-1,ASNQLGANNEQF
TRBV6-1,TRBJ2-3,ASIRYLTDTQY
TRBV12-3/TRBV12-4,TRBJ2-1,ASRLAGASHEQF
TRBV10-2,TRBJ2-5,ASSQTGKETQY
TRBV7-2,TRBJ2-3,ASSFRGRITDTQY
TRBV20-1,TRBJ1-5,SARGQFSNQPQH
TRBV20-1,TRBJ2-7,SARGGSPSKSGPYEQY
TRBV4-3,TRBJ1-5,ASSQDGREDQPQH
TRBV5-8,TRBJ1-5,ASSLGQGVYNQPQH
TRBV12-3/TRBV12-4,TRBJ1-1,ASSWTGLGTEAF
TRBV7-9,TRBJ1-5,ASSLGKGRLETQH
TRBV30,TRBJ1-2,AAEGAGGYT
TRBV27,TRBJ1-5,ASSLSWERPQH
TRBV5-1,TRBJ2-3,ASSFADDTQY
TRBV20-1,TRBJ2-3,SARDAGKTDTQY
TRBV6-1,TRBJ2-1,ASSGTGTSDYNEQF
TRBV7-2,TRBJ1-1,ASSYSRAGNTEAF
TRBV18,TRBJ1-3,AGRSLSSGNTIY
TRBV4-3,TRBJ1-2,ASSQDQGPNYGYT
TRBV19,TRBJ2-7,ASSSQGLSEEQY
TRBV28,TRBJ2-2,TSSLPGQTNTGELF
TRBV18,TRBJ1-2,ASSPRDTANYGYT
TRBV6-1,TRBJ2-2,ASSYAGEVGELF
TRBV12-3/TRBV12-4,TRBJ2-7,ASSFPGGAGTYEQY
TRBV14,TRBJ1-4,ASSQGDGILYNEKLF
TRBV15,TRBJ1-3,ATNSYGRSGNTIY
TRBV19,TRBJ2-2,ASSPPRGVTGELF
TRBV6-1,TRBJ1-5,ASSEVGGSQPQH
TRBV6-1,TRBJ1-1,ASKSDRGNTEAF
TRBV19,TRBJ2-1,ASSTDRAQF
TRBV12-3/TRBV12-4,TRBJ2-7,ASSLYDRSSYEQY
TRBV5-6,TRBJ1-3,ASSPPGQLSGNTIY
TRBV6-1,TRBJ2-5,ASSSGGSQETQY
TRBV11-3,TRBJ2-3,ASSLSAPDTQY
TRBV30,TRBJ2-3,AWDRVADTQY
TRBV5-1,TRBJ2-3,ASSFARGLDDTQY
TRBV28,TRBJ1-2,ASRTTGAFYGYT
TRBV5-1,TRBJ2-3,ASSHDGTGGTDTQY
TRBV6-6,TRBJ2-1,ASSYHNEQF
TRBV10-2,TRBJ2-7,APISGTGYEQY
TRBV28,TRBJ1-5,ASRSFQGNQPQH
TRBV27,TRBJ1-1,ASSSTGGRMNTEAF
TRBV7-2,TRBJ2-1,ASSPRGGNSVDEQF
TRBV7-8,TRBJ2-3,ASSPVGAPDTQY
TRBV6-1,TRBJ2-1,ASSTGGSEQF
TRBV19,TRBJ2-2,ASSIDVSRRSGELF